This T cell receptor (beta chain) was found in a study of molecular identifiers for immune sequencing clone quantification. On this clonotype itself: The CDR3 end shows no conserved phenylalanine or tryptophan, and so a read error is likely.

With 4 bases removed from V and 2 bases from J, the gap between germline ends came to 7 bases. Germline CDR1 MNHEY, CDR2 SMNVEV (reference sequence). This CDR3 has 13 amino acids. TCRdb itself ran the PCR reads through MiXCR, one entry per CDR3 protein. The sample records around 8,000 distinct CDR3 sequences, around 33% being singletons. The specimen sequenced was naive CD8+ T cells from blood, with Jurkat cell RNA spiked in. This sample's subset: FACS-sorted CD8+CD4-CCR7+CD45RA+ naive T cells. The rearrangement joins TRBV27 to TRBJ2-3; no clear D gene. The clonotype was recovered from a human donor in good health. Some libraries in this study had Jurkat cell RNA spiked in. The CDR3 bases are TGTGCCAGCAGTTCCACAGTCACAGATACGCAGTATTAT. This gives the protein CASSSTVTDTQYY.